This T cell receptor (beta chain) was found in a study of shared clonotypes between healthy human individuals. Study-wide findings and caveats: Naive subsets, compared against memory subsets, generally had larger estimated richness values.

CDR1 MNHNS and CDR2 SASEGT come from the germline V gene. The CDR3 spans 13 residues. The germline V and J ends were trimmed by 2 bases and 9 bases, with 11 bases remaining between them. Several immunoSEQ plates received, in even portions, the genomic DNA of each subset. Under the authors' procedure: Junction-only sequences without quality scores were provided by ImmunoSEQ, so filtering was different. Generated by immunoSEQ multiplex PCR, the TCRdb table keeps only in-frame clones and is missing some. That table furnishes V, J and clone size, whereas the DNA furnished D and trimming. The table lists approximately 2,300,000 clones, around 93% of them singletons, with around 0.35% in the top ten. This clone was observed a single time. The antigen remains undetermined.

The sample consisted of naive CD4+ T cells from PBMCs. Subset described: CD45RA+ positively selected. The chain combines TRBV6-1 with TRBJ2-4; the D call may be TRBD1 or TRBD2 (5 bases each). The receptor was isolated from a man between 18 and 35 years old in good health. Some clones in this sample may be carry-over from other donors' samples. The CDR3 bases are TGTGCCAGCAGTGAAAAAGAGGGGAGCATTCAGTACTTC. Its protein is CASSEKEGSIQYF.